A selection of T cell receptor beta chains follows, all from one sample in a study of blood T cell repertoires in COVID-19. Sequencing used immunoSEQ multiplex PCR; TCRdb keeps in-frame clones, though not all of them. The sample carries hundreds of thousands of clones, around four fifths recorded once. What was sequenced was peripheral blood. The source of these receptors is a woman aged 70-85 years with active or convalescent COVID-19. Both conserved end residues are part of each CDR3. The order of the fields is D gene, clone size, V gene, J gene, CDR3 protein, CDR3 DNA. The D gene is left open where the match is weak. Clone size is not always given. Where it is, it says once, few, many or a class for expanded clones.

TRBD1	few	TRBV6-5	TRBJ2-3	CASGDRGLTDTQYF	TGTGCCAGCGGAGACAGGGGGCTAACAGATACGCAGTATTTT
.	.	TRBV19	TRBJ2-3	CASSRGHTDTQYF	TGTGCCAGTAGTAGGGGACACACAGATACGCAGTATTTT
TRBD1	.	TRBV4-2	TRBJ1-2	CASSQEGGNYGYTF	TGTGCCAGCAGCCAAGAAGGGGGCAACTATGGCTACACCTTC
.	.	TRBV18	TRBJ1-1	CASSSGLNTEAFF	TGTGCCAGCTCATCAGGACTCAACACTGAAGCTTTCTTT
.	.	TRBV12-3/TRBV12-4	TRBJ2-5	CASSRGSMETQYF	TGTGCCAGCAGTCGAGGGTCCATGGAGACCCAGTACTTC
TRBD1	.	TRBV30	TRBJ1-4	CAWSGSLPGQPNEKLFF	TGTGCCTGGAGTGGATCCCTGCCGGGACAGCCTAATGAAAAACTGTTTTTT
TRBD2	.	TRBV3-1/TRBV3-2	TRBJ2-7	CASASAGLEGEQYF	TGTGCCAGCGCCAGTGCAGGACTAGAGGGGGAGCAGTACTTC
.	.	TRBV4-1	TRBJ2-2	CASSQGWWSNSGELFF	TGCGCCAGCAGCCAAGGGTGGTGGAGCAACTCCGGGGAGCTGTTTTTT
.	.	TRBV7-2	TRBJ2-3	CASSSRGVSSTDTQYF	TGTGCCAGCAGCTCCCGGGGAGTCTCTAGCACAGATACGCAGTATTTT
.	once	TRBV27	TRBJ1-1	CASSFYGSGGEAFF	TGTGCCAGCAGTTTTTACGGCAGTGGAGGTGAAGCTTTCTTT
TRBD1	.	TRBV6-2/TRBV6-3	TRBJ1-2	CASSYRDRAVGYTF	TGTGCCAGCAGTTACAGGGACAGGGCGGTCGGCTACACCTTC
TRBD2	.	TRBV28	TRBJ2-5	CASSLGSGRRETQYF	TGTGCCAGCAGTTTAGGAAGCGGGAGAAGAGAGACCCAGTACTTC
TRBD1	.	TRBV28	TRBJ1-2	CASSIPTGGNYGYTF	TGTGCCAGCAGTATCCCGACAGGGGGTAACTATGGCTACACCTTC
.	once	TRBV4-2	TRBJ2-7	CASSPEGGGREQYF	TGTGCCAGCAGCCCAGAGGGGGGAGGAAGGGAGCAGTACTTC
TRBD1	.	TRBV5-3	TRBJ1-1	CARSENDRARNTEAFF	TGTGCCAGAAGCGAAAACGACAGGGCCCGGAACACTGAAGCTTTCTTT
.	.	TRBV19	TRBJ1-1	CASSTPRGAAEAFF	TGTGCCAGTAGTACGCCGCGGGGGGCCGCTGAAGCTTTCTTT
.	.	TRBV5-1	TRBJ2-4	CASSLAGAKNIQYF	TGCGCCAGCAGCTTGGCAGGGGCCAAAAACATTCAGTACTTC
TRBD1	.	TRBV30	TRBJ1-5	CAWSGTAGNQPQHF	TGTGCCTGGAGCGGGACAGCCGGCAATCAGCCCCAGCATTTT
TRBD2	once	TRBV7-2	TRBJ2-3	CASSLEGTSGNRNTQYF	TGTGCCAGCAGCTTAGAAGGGACTAGCGGCAACCGGAATACGCAGTATTTT
TRBD2	.	TRBV9	TRBJ2-1	CASSTSGGWDEQFF	TGTGCCAGCAGCACTAGCGGGGGATGGGATGAGCAGTTCTTC
.	.	TRBV6-4	TRBJ2-6	CASSVQGNSGANVLTF	TGTGCCAGCAGTGTTCAGGGAAACTCTGGGGCCAACGTCCTGACTTTC
TRBD2	.	TRBV19	TRBJ2-5	CASSSWGGSGEETQYF	TGTGCCAGTAGTTCCTGGGGGGGTAGCGGGGAAGAGACCCAGTACTTC
.	.	TRBV28	TRBJ2-3	CASSTPGGPSAPDTQYF	TGTGCCAGCAGCACTCCCGGTGGGCCCAGTGCCCCAGATACGCAGTATTTT
TRBD2	once	TRBV7-2	TRBJ2-1	CASSIGLAGAEQFF	TGTGCCAGCAGCATCGGACTAGCGGGGGCCGAGCAGTTCTTC
TRBD2	.	TRBV7-2	TRBJ2-3	CASTHRGGTAPGTQYF	TGTGCCAGCACGCATCGGGGGGGGACGGCCCCAGGTACGCAGTATTTT
TRBD1	.	TRBV30	TRBJ1-6	CAWRPPRFRDRGSITSPLHF	TGTGCCTGGAGACCTCCCCGATTCCGGGACAGGGGTTCGATTACCTCACCCCTCCACTTT
TRBD1	.	TRBV18	TRBJ2-2	CASSRDSPSGELFF	TGTGCCAGCTCACGGGACAGCCCAAGCGGGGAGCTGTTTTTT
.	.	TRBV18	TRBJ1-2	CASSPRAGGDGYTF	TGTGCCAGCTCACCACGGGCGGGGGGAGATGGCTACACCTTC
.	once	TRBV28	TRBJ1-2	CASSHEGGGDGYTF	TGTGCCAGCAGTCACGAGGGAGGGGGGGATGGCTACACCTTC